The 3 T cell receptor beta chains given below trace back to one sample, sequenced in a study of yellow fever vaccine responses in identical twins. TCRdb re-called the RT-PCR reads with MiXCR, one entry per CDR3 protein. The table shows some 20,000 distinct CDR3 sequences, with around 70% occurring only once. The sample consisted of T cells from blood (PBMCs), unsorted or a sorted subset (not recorded which), taken before or after yellow fever vaccination (not recorded which). The receptors come from a woman between 18 and 30 years old who received the yellow fever vaccine.

The chain combines TRBV11-1 with TRBJ1-1; D gene uncertain. V lost 2 bases and J lost 1, with 5 bases in between. The CDR3 consists of 13 residues. Germline V gene lookup returns CDR1 SGHAT and CDR2 FQDESV (reference sequence). CDR3 bases: TGTGCCAGCAGCTTAATGTCGAACACTGAAGCTTTCTTT. Encoded protein: CASSLMSNTEAFF.

The chain employs TRBV4-2 and TRBJ2-3, with 7 bases identical to TRBD2. With V trimmed by 2 bases and J by 2 bases, 4 bases remained unmatched. Germline V gene data show CDR1 as LGHNA and CDR2 as YNFKEQ. This CDR3 comprises 15 residues. CDR3 protein: CASSQSSGDTDTQYF. As DNA, the CDR3 is TGTGCCAGCAGCCAATCTAGCGGAGACACAGATACGCAGTATTTT.

This clonotype was seen more than once but under ten times. V gene TRBV4-2 combines with J gene TRBJ2-3; 7 bases agree with TRBD2. Germline V gene sequence: CDR1 LGHNA, CDR2 YNFKEQ. This CDR3 region has 18 residues. The trim removed 0 bases at V and 3 bases at J, leaving 12 bases unmatched. The CDR3 protein is CASSQDRNGGSRTDTQYF. Here the CDR3 DNA reads TGTGCCAGCAGCCAAGATAGGAATGGCGGGAGTAGGACAGATACGCAGTATTTT.